These T cell receptor beta chains were read from a single sample in a study of Ad26.COV2.S vaccination and SARS-CoV-2 variants. Sequencing used immunoSEQ multiplex PCR; TCRdb keeps in-frame clones, though not all of them. The top ten clones hold more than 3.5% of a sample with roughly 400,000 clones, 80% to 95% of them seen once. The sequenced sample was peripheral blood, obtained in a trial of Ad26.COV2.S vaccine versus placebo. The source of these receptors is a person between 18 and 65 years old who received the Ad26.COV2.S COVID-19 vaccine or a placebo. The CDR3 runs from the conserved cysteine through the conserved F or W.

TRBJ2-7	TRBV6-2/TRBV6-3	CASSYRGNSYEQYF
TRBJ2-3	TRBV5-1	CASSLAVASGRRVGDTQYF
TRBJ2-7	TRBV3-1/TRBV3-2	CASSPRGRAYEQYF
TRBJ2-1	TRBV4-3	CASSQDRRSRVHEQFF
TRBJ2-7	TRBV28	CASSLALPLAGHSYEQYF
TRBJ2-7	TRBV5-4	CASSLVGGEQYF
TRBJ1-5	TRBV6-2/TRBV6-3	CASSYSRSNQPQHF
TRBJ2-6	TRBV25-1	CASSEWGANVLTF
TRBJ2-3	TRBV4-3	CASSQEGGTRSADTQYF
TRBJ1-6	TRBV28	CASSPALGGSSYNSPLHF
TRBJ2-2	TRBV27	CASSHQTGRLSGELFF
TRBJ2-3	TRBV28	CASSTSGTGLDTQYF
TRBJ1-5	TRBV28	CASSLTVRSQPQHF
TRBJ2-1	TRBV28	CASGFGGVDEFF
TRBJ1-1	TRBV6-2/TRBV6-3	CASSYSGMGTEAFF
TRBJ2-1	TRBV11-2	CASSLNRVGSLEQFF
TRBJ2-3	TRBV5-4	CASSPTPTDTQYF
TRBJ1-3	TRBV3-1/TRBV3-2	CASSQVWAGSRGATTIYF
TRBJ2-7	TRBV11-1	CASSRRRPPYEQYF
TRBJ2-4	TRBV5-1	CASSLMDSKNIQYF
TRBJ2-5	TRBV24-1	CATSPGTSEAETQYF
TRBJ2-7	TRBV9	CASSPGRPPKVQYF
TRBJ2-3	TRBV9	CASSAGVPTDTQYF
TRBJ2-7	TRBV6-5	CASGPTGLLDEQYF
TRBJ1-2	TRBV28	CASSFGNRGGYTF
TRBJ2-2	TRBV6-4	CASSDITGELFF
TRBJ2-1	TRBV19	CASSTPSAVAGEQFF
TRBJ2-5	TRBV20-1	CSASLPGEETQYF
TRBJ1-2	TRBV27	CASSFAENYGYTF
TRBJ2-3	TRBV7-2	CASSLNPTDTQYF
TRBJ1-1	TRBV5-1	CASSLIFGAEAFF
TRBJ2-1	TRBV28	CASRLAGGPADNEQFF
TRBJ2-3	TRBV5-4	CASSPDGQSTDTQYF
TRBJ2-5	TRBV19	CASRRRQGLGETQYF
TRBJ2-2	TRBV5-5	CASSLLYNTGELFF
TRBJ2-2	TRBV7-2	CASSLGLSNTGELFF
TRBJ2-1	TRBV11-2	CASSLSWGRVNEQFF
TRBJ1-2	TRBV9	CASSVSVGGGEYGYTF
TRBJ2-1	TRBV11-3	CASSFDSVGNNEQFF
TRBJ2-1	TRBV27	CASSLVQGEQFF
TRBJ2-2	TRBV10-3	CAISEGSGELFF
TRBJ1-4	TRBV15	CATSNWGGEKLFF